This T cell receptor (beta chain) was obtained from a study of CD8 T cells in ankylosing spondylitis. Regarding this clonotype: The antigen is undetermined.

Study-level findings and limits: Ankylosing spondylitis blood seemed to carry a telltale TCR beta motif made of roughly eight highly homologous variants. Reports say disease-linked clones showed up significantly more in matched ankylosing spondylitis synovial fluid. Disease-linked clones bore a CD8+ phenotype and were relatively rare in peripheral blood. Some of the motif variants had earlier been found in reactive arthritis patients' fluid and blood.

Trimming removed 5 bases from V and 0 bases from J, with 8 bases in between. Germline V gene sequence: CDR1 SGHRS, CDR2 YFSETQ. The length of the CDR3 is 13 residues. Quantitative molecular-barcoded 5'-RACE generated the TCR beta libraries. TCRdb ran MiXCR on the 5' RACE reads and lists one entry per CDR3 protein. In the table there are hundreds of thousands of distinct CDR3 sequences, 10% to 15% of which are singletons. This chain links TRBV5-1 with TRBJ1-1; tentatively, D is TRBD1 (5 bases). The sequenced material came from blood, either unsorted or a sorted T cell fraction (not recorded which). The clonotype was recovered from a male donor with ankylosing spondylitis. Here the CDR3 reads CASRGRVNTEAFF. CDR3 bases: TGCGCCAGCAGGGGCAGGGTGAACACTGAAGCTTTCTTT.